This T cell receptor delta chain was sequenced during a study of gamma-delta T cells after stem cell transplantation. CDR3 length equals 19 residues. V trimming: 0 bases; J trimming: 3 bases; junction bases outside the gene matches: 12. Germline CDR1 and CDR2: GEAIGNYY and EKD. This clone ranks as hyperexpanded. Other DNA sequences of this sample code for an identical CDR3. TCRdb fed the RT-PCR reads into CATT to redo clone calling. Among 2,000 to 2,500 delta-chain clones, 7.6% were seen once, and the ten largest hold about 11%. The sequencing input was gamma-delta T cells. The chain recombines TRDV2 with TRDJ1; 13 bases map to TRDD3. The receptor was derived from a human donor. It is not recorded whose cells these are; they may come from a transplant donor. For the CDR3, the DNA is TGTGCCTGTGACACCGTGGCAAGTACTGGGGGATACGCCGCCGATAAACTCATCTTT. It translates to CACDTVASTGGYAADKLIF.